This entry lists 15 T cell receptor beta chains sequenced from one sample in a study of control samples from healthy donors and cancer patients. Produced via immunoSEQ multiplex PCR; TCRdb's table is partial and in-frame only. This table has roughly 370,000 clones, 75% to 95% appearing once. Sequenced input: PBMCs. The receptors derive from a man in his forties with head and neck cancer.

The chain combines TRBV30 with TRBJ2-1; TRBD2 aligns across 12 bases. Germline lookup yields CDR1 GTSNPN and CDR2 SVGIG (reference sequence). The V segment lost 3 bases and the J segment 4 bases; nucleotides outside the gene matches: 4. There are 15 residues in the CDR3. CDR3 in amino acids: CAWRPGLAGYNEQFF. Here the CDR3 DNA reads TGTGCCTGGAGACCGGGACTAGCGGGTTACAATGAGCAGTTCTTC.

V gene TRBV30 combines with J gene TRBJ2-2, with D perhaps TRBD1 or TRBD2 (5 bases each). V lost 2 bases, J lost 4 bases, and 14 bases lay in between. Germline CDR1 reads GTSNPN; CDR2 reads SVGIG (reference sequence). The CDR3 totals 15 residues. For the CDR3, the DNA is TGTGCCTGGAGTCGGGACGGGCGAGGCACCGGGGAGCTGTTTTTT. Its protein product is CAWSRDGRGTGELFF. Full variable domain (missing parts from reference TRBV30 and TRBJ2-2): SQTIHQWPATLVQPVGSPLSLECTVEGTSNPNLYWYRQAAGRGLQLLFYSVGIGQISSEVPQNLSASRPQDRQFILSSKKLLLSDSGFYLCAWSRDGRGTGELFFGEGSRLTVL.

As for this clone: Different DNA sequences within this sample yield the same CDR3. The chain couples TRBV9 to TRBJ2-7; possible D gene TRBD1, 5 bases. The CDR3 covers 12 residues. The germline gives CDR1 SGDLS, CDR2 YYNGEE. Trimming cost V 0 bases and J 6 bases, with 7 bases left between them. The CDR3 coding sequence is TGTGCCAGCAGCGTAGCTACAGGCGAGCAGTACTTC. Protein product: CASSVATGEQYF.

V and J are TRBV27 and TRBJ1-3, with a possible D match to TRBD1 (5 bases). CDR3 length equals 16 residues. V shed 3 bases and J shed 2 bases, with 14 bases lying between them. The germline V gene has CDR1 MNHEY and CDR2 SMNVEV (reference sequence). Here the CDR3 reads CASSLQGDLPGNTIYF. The CDR3 region has the DNA TGTGCCAGCAGTTTGCAGGGTGACCTCCCTGGAAACACCATATATTTT.

This sequence joins TRBV18 and TRBJ2-1; 8 positions agree with TRBD1. This CDR3 has 14 residues. Germline values: CDR1 KGHSH, CDR2 LQKENI. The V segment lost 4 bases and the J segment 7 bases; nucleotides outside the gene matches: 6. This CDR3 is CASSQWDRRNEQFF. In DNA form, the CDR3 reads TGTGCCAGCTCACAATGGGACAGGAGGAATGAGCAGTTCTTC.

The chain carries TRBV7-2 and TRBJ2-5, with D tentatively TRBD1 or TRBD2 (5 bases each). The CDR3 sequence is 16 residues long. Trimming took off 0 bases at V and 1 base at J, with 12 bases between the two ends. Germline V gene data show CDR1 as SGHTA and CDR2 as FQGNSA. CDR3 bases: TGTGCCAGCAGCTTAGCCGGGGCTAGCAGCCAAGAGACCCAGTACTTC. It specifies CASSLAGASSQETQYF.

The chain uses TRBV28 and TRBJ2-5, with 8 bases that match TRBD1. The CDR3 loop spans 15 amino acids. V was pared by 6 bases and J by 5 bases, with 11 bases of the junction left unmatched. Germline CDR1 reads MDHEN; CDR2 reads SYDVKM. Written as DNA, the CDR3 is TGTGCCAGCAGCCCCCCAGGGGGCGGTGGGGAGACCCAGTACTTC. This sequence encodes CASSPPGGGGETQYF.

The chain is built from TRBV5-4 and TRBJ2-1, with 10 bases identical to TRBD2. V dropped 1 base and J dropped 8; count of bases not matched to a gene: 6. The CDR3 has 15 residues. CDR1 and CDR2 from the germline V gene are SGHNT and YYREEE (reference sequence). This CDR3 reads CASSLRSGRADEQFF. In DNA form, the CDR3 reads TGTGCCAGCAGCTTGCGGAGCGGGAGGGCCGATGAGCAGTTCTTC.

The genes are TRBV7-9 and TRBJ1-2; 9 nucleotides line up with TRBD1. V was pared by 3 bases and J by 2 bases, with 4 bases of the junction left unmatched. Per germline, CDR1 SEHNR and CDR2 FQNEAQ (reference sequence). This CDR3 has 15 amino acids. This CDR3 reads CASSFGTGLNYGYTF. The CDR3 DNA reads TGTGCCAGCAGCTTCGGGACAGGGTTGAACTATGGCTACACCTTC.

About this clone: At the DNA level, this CDR3 is encoded by other sequences in the same sample as well. The chain joins TRBV9 to TRBJ1-2; D is unclear. This CDR3 is built from 13 residues. Trimming removed 0 bases at V and 2 bases at J, with 5 bases between. CDR1 is SGDLS, CDR2 YYNGEE, per germline. The CDR3 DNA follows: TGTGCCAGCAGCGTAGTATCAAACTATGGCTACACCTTC. Protein sequence: CASSVVSNYGYTF.

The V and J genes are TRBV11-2 and TRBJ1-1; D might be TRBD1 (5 bases). There are 15 residues in the CDR3. Deletions cut 6 bases from V and 0 bases from J, with 14 bases between. From germline, CDR1 is SGHAT and CDR2 FQNNGV. CDR3 in amino acids: CASSSGTVMNTEAFF. DNA of the CDR3: TGTGCCAGCAGTTCCGGGACGGTCATGAACACTGAAGCTTTCTTT.

The rearrangement uses TRBV6-5 and TRBJ2-5; D unresolved. The CDR3 runs to 13 residues. The germline gives CDR1 MNHEY, CDR2 SVGAGI. V dropped 6 bases and J dropped 3 bases, with 11 bases sitting between them. The CDR3: CASRNRAKETQYF. The CDR3 nucleotides read TGTGCCAGCAGAAACCGGGCCAAAGAGACCCAGTACTTC.

The V gene is TRBV3-1 (or the pseudogene TRBV3-2), the J gene TRBJ2-1, with a possible D match to TRBD1 (5 bases). V was trimmed by 3 bases and J by 8 bases, leaving 17 bases between them. Germline V gives CDR1 LGHDT, CDR2 YNNKEL (reference sequence). The CDR3 spans 15 residues. As DNA, the CDR3 is TGTGCCAGCAGCCAGGTGGACAAGTCGACAGATGAGCAGTTCTTC. Translated: CASSQVDKSTDEQFF.

The J gene is TRBJ2-2, the V gene TRBV23-1; D remains unclear. Being an ORF, TRBV23-1 has a function that is uncertain. V was trimmed by 0 bases and J by 4 bases, leaving 12 bases between them. The CDR3 length is 16 residues. CDR3 residues: CASSQSSGVGTGELFF. The CDR3 DNA follows: TGCGCCAGCAGTCAATCTTCGGGCGTGGGCACCGGGGAGCTGTTTTTT.

The rearrangement joins TRBV7-2 to TRBJ2-5; 9 nucleotides agree with TRBD2. CDR1 and CDR2 from the germline V gene are SGHTA and FQGNSA. The CDR3 runs to 15 residues. After removal of 5 bases from V and 1 base from J, the junction contained 5 bases not matched to a gene. CDR3 residues: CASSPTSGFQETQYF. CDR3 sequence (DNA): TGTGCCAGCAGCCCAACTAGCGGGTTCCAAGAGACCCAGTACTTC.